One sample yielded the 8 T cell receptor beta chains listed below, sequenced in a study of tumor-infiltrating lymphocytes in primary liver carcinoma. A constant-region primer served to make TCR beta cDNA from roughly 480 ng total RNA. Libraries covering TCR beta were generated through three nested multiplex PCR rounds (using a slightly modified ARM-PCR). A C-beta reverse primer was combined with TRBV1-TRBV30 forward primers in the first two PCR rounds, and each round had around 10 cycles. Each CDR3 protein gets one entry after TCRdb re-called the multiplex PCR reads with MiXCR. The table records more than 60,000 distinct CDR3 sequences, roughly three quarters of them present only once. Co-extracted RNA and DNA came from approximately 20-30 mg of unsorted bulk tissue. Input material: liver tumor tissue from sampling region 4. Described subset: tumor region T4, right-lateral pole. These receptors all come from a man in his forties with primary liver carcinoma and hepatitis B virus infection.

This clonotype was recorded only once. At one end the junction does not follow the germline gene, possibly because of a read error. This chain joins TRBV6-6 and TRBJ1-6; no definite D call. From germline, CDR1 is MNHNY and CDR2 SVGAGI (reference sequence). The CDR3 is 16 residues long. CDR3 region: CANSYGSWGSNSPLHF. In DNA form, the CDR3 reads TGTGCCAACAGTTACGGCTCCTGGGGAAGCAATTCACCCCTCCACTTT.

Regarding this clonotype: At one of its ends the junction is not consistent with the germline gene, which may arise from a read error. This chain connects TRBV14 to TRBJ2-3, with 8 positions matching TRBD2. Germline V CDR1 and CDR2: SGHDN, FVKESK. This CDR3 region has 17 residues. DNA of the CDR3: TGTACCAGCAGCCCAGATGTAGCGGGATTGAGTACAGATACGCAGTATTTT. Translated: CTSSPDVAGLSTDTQYF.

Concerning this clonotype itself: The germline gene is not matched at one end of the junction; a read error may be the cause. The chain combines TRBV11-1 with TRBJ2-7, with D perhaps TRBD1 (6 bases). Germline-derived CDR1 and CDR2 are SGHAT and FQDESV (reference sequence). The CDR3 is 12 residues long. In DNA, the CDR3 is TGTGCCAACAGCTTAACGGGGACAAAACAATACTTC. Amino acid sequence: CANSLTGTKQYF. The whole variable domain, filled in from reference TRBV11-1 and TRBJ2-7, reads EAEVAQSPRYKITEKSQAVAFWCDPISGHATLYWYRQILGQGPELLVQFQDESVVDDSQLPKDRFSAERLKGVDSTLKIQPAELGDSAMYLCANSLTGTKQYFGPGTRLTVT.

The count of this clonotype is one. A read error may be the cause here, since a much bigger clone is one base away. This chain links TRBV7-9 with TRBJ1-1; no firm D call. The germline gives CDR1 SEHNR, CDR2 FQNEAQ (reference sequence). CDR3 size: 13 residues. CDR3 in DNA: TGTGCCAGCAGCTTAGTGGAGGGTACACAAGCTTACTTT. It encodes CASSLVEGTQAYF.

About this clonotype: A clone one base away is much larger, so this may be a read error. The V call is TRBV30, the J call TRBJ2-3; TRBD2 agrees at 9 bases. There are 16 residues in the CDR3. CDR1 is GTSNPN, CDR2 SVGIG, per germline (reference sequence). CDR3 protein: CAWSVGDSSGSGTLYF. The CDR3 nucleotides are TGTGCCTGGAGTGTAGGAGACAGTAGCGGGAGTGGTACGCTGTATTTT.

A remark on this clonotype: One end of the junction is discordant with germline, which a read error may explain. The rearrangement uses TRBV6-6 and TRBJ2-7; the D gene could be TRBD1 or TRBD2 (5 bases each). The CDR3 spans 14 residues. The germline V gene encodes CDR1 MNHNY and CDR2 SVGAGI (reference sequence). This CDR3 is CTSRDGSLTYEQYF. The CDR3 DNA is TGTACCAGTCGGGACGGATCCCTGACATACGAGCAGTACTTC.

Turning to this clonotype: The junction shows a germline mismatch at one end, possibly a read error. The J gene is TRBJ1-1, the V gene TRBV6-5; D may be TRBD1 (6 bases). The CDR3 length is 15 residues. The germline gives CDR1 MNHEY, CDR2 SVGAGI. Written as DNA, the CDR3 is TGTGACAGCAGTTACGGGGCAGGGGTGAACACTGAAGCTTTCTTT. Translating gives CDSSYGAGVNTEAFF.

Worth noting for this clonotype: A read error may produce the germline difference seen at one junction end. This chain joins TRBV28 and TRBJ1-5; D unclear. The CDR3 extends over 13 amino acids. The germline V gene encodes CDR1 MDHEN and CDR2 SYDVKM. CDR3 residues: CVSSGRRYQPQHF. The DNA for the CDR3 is TGTGTCAGCAGTGGTCGGCGATATCAGCCCCAGCATTTT.